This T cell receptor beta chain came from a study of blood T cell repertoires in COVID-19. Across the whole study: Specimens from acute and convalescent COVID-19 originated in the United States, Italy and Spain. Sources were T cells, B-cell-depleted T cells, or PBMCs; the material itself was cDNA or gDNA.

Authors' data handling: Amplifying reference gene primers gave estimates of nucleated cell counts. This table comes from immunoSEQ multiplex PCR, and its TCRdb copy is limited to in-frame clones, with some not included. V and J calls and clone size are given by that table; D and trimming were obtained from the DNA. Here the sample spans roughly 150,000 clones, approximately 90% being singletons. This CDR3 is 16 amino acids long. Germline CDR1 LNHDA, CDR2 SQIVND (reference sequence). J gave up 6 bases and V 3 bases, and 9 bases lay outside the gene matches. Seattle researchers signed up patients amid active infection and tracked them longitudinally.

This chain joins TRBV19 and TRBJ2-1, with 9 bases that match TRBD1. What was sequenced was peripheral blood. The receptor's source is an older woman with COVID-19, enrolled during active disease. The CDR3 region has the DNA TGTGCCAGTAGTATGATTCCCGGGACAGGGCGCAATGAGCAGTTCTTC. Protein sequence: CASSMIPGTGRNEQFF.